This T cell receptor (beta chain) came from a study of blood T cells in healthy people across ages. Regarding the study as a whole: More naive CD4+ cells and higher diversity were found in long-lived than in aged donors.

A second about 7 to 11 cycle PCR used barcoded and J-beta primers. Each CDR3 protein is one row after TCRdb ran MiXCR on the 5' RACE reads. The repertoire includes hundreds of thousands of distinct CDR3 sequences, about 29% of them detected once, and under 4.5% sits in the top ten. In regard to this clonotype: The antigen remains undetermined. Germline is not matched at one junction end, which may reflect a read error.

The CDR3 contains 12 residues. Germline CDR1 and CDR2: SGHRS and YFSETQ. PBMCs, at least 7 million per sample, were isolated. The sample was also reused in another study, on T cells of mothers and their children.

The sequenced sample consisted of blood. V is TRBV5-1 and J is TRBJ2-7; weak D call: TRBD2 (6 bases). This TCR was sampled from a boy between 2 and 15 years old in good health. CDR3: CASSLIADIWEF. The CDR3 coding sequence is TGCGCCAGCAGCTTGATAGCGGACATCTGGGAGTTC.